This entry describes one T cell receptor (beta chain). Its antigen is unidentified. This record comes from a study of cytomegalovirus exposure and HLA in healthy donors. Libraries were prepared by immunoSEQ multiplex PCR; TCRdb keeps only in-frame clonotypes and omits some of them. The sample holds approximately 70,000 clones, approximately 94% seen once. Study-wide results and limits: Subsequent analysis found a tendency for first-cohort TCR clusters to co-occur within the 95 to 150 validation repertoires. The authors enumerated some 170 TCR beta chains as linked to cytomegalovirus.

The V and J ends lost 1 base and 4 bases, in that order; junction bases with no gene match: 7. This CDR3 comprises 15 residues. CDR1 is SGDLS and CDR2 is YYNGEE in the germline V gene. Sequencing was done on a sample of PBMCs. The V gene is TRBV9, the J gene TRBJ2-5; TRBD2 matches at 7 bases. This receptor was obtained from a woman aged 18 to 35 in good health and CMV-seronegative. The CDR3 loop reads CASSVFTTSLETQYF. Here the CDR3 DNA reads TGTGCCAGCAGCGTATTCACGACTAGCCTAGAGACCCAGTACTTC.